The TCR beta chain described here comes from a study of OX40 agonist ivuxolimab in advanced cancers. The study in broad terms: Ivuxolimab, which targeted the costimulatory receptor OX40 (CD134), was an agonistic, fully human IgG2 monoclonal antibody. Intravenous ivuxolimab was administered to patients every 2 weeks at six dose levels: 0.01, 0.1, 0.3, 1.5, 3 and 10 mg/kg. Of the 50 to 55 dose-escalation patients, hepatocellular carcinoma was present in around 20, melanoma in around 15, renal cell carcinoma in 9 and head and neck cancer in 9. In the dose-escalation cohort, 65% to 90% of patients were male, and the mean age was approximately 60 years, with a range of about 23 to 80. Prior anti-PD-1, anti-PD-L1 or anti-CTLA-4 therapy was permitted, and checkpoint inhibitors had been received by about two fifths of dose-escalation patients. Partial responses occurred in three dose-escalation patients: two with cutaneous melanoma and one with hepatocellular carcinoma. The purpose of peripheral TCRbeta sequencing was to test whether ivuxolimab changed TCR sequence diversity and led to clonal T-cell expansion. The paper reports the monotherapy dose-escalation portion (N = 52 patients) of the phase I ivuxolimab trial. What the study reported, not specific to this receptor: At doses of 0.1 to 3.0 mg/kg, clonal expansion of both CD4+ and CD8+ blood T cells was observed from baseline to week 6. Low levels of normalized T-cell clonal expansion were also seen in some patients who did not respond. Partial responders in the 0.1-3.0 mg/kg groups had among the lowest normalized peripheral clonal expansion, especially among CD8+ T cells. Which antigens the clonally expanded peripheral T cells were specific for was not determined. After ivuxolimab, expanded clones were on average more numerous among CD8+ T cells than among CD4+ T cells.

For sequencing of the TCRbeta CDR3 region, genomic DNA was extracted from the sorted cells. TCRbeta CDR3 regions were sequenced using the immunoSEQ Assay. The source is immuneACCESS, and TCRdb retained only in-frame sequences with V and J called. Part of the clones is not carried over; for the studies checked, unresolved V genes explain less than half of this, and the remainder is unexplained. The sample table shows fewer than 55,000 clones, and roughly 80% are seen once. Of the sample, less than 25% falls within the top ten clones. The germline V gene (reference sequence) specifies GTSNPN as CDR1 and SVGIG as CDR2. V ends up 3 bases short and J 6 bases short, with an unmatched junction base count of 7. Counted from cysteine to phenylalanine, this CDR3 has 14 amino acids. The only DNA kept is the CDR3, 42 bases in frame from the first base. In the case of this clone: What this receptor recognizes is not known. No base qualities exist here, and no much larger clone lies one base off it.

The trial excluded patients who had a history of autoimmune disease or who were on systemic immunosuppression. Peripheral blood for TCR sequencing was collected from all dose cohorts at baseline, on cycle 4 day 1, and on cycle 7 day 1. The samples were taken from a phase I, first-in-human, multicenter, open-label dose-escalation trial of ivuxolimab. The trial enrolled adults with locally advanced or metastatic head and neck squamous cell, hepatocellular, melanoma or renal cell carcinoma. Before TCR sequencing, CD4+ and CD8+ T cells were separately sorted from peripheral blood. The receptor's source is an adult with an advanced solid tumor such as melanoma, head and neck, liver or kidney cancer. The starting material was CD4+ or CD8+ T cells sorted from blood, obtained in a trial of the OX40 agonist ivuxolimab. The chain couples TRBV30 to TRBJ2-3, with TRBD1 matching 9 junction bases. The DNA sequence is TGTGCCTGGAGACCGGGACAGGGTCTCGATACGCAGTATTTT. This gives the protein CAWRPGQGLDTQYF.